This T cell receptor beta chain was retrieved from a study of Ad26.COV2.S vaccination and SARS-CoV-2 variants. The CDR3 length is 17 residues. V was pared by 1 base and J by 0 bases, with 6 bases of the junction left unmatched. Germline V lookup: CDR1 MNHEY, CDR2 SVGEGT. Sequencing used immunoSEQ multiplex PCR; TCRdb keeps in-frame clones, though not all of them. The profile shows a few hundred thousand clones, 83% of them singletons. Treatment here: some 20 received Ad26.COV2.S at low or high dose, single or two shots; about 5 received placebo; per-sample allocation not given. Sampling was done on day 63 after the first vaccine or placebo injection.

This sequence was found in a person between 18 and 65 years old who received the Ad26.COV2.S COVID-19 vaccine or a placebo. Sequencing used peripheral blood, obtained in a trial of Ad26.COV2.S vaccine versus placebo. This sequence joins TRBV6-2 or TRBV6-3 and TRBJ1-5, with 7 bases matching TRBD1. CDR3 coding DNA: TGTGCCAGCAGTTACTTCCGGGACAGCCATAGCAATCAGCCCCAGCATTTT. Its translation is CASSYFRDSHSNQPQHF.